The 5 T cell receptor beta chains listed next were all sequenced from one sample in a study of neurological immune-mediated disorders. TCRdb redid the calling of the 5' RACE reads with MiXCR, one entry per CDR3 protein. The profile shows about 35,000 distinct CDR3 sequences, 3.5% to 4% of them singletons. Material for sequencing was PBMCs. The receptor set was obtained from a man aged 25 to 40 with multiple sclerosis.

Many counts were recorded for this clonotype. The chain couples TRBV6-5 to TRBJ2-2; 8 bases fit TRBD1. Germline CDR1 reads MNHEY; CDR2 reads SVGAGI. The J segment lost 0 bases and the V segment lost 10 bases, leaving 7 bases of the junction unmatched. This CDR3 contains 15 residues. Written as DNA, the CDR3 is TGTGCCACCCAGGGGGCCTTAACGAACACCGGGGAGCTGTTTTTT. It specifies CATQGALTNTGELFF.

This clonotype was detected many times. The V call is TRBV7-6, the J call TRBJ2-7, with a weak D call TRBD2 (7 bases). This CDR3 region has 15 residues. Germline lookup yields CDR1 SGHVS and CDR2 FNYEAQ. The ends were cut back, 5 bases at V and 2 bases at J, with 16 bases in the middle. Here the CDR3 DNA reads TGTGCCAGCAGCCGCTCTTGGGGGGGCACCTACGAGCAGTACTTC. The encoded protein is CASSRSWGGTYEQYF.

This clonotype was seen at least ten times. V gene TRBV7-2 combines with J gene TRBJ1-1, with TRBD1 matching over 9 bases. The CDR3 is 14 amino acids. With V trimmed by 3 bases and J by 4 bases, 3 bases remained unmatched. CDR1 is SGHTA, CDR2 FQGNSA, per germline. The CDR3 reads CASSLAQGATEAFF. The CDR3, as DNA: TGTGCCAGCAGCTTGGCACAGGGGGCCACTGAAGCTTTCTTT.

This clonotype has only a few counts. This chain joins TRBV10-3 and TRBJ2-2; 14 positions agree with TRBD2. The junction had 2 bases not matched to a gene; V was cut back by 4 bases and J by 1 base. This CDR3 contains 17 residues. Per germline, CDR1 ENHRY and CDR2 SYGVKD. The CDR3 DNA reads TGTGCCATCAGTGCCGGGACTAGCGGGGGGAACACCGGGGAGCTGTTTTTT. Translating it yields CAISAGTSGGNTGELFF.

This clonotype was counted ten times or more. The chain uses TRBV7-2 and TRBJ2-7, with TRBD1 as a possible D gene (6 bases). This CDR3 has 14 residues. The V gene's germline CDR1 is SGHTA and CDR2 FQGNSA. V was cut by 5 bases and J by 2 bases, with 13 bases left in between. CDR3 bases: TGTGCCAGCAGCGCCCGCCCAGGGGCCTACGAGCAGTACTTC. It specifies CASSARPGAYEQYF.